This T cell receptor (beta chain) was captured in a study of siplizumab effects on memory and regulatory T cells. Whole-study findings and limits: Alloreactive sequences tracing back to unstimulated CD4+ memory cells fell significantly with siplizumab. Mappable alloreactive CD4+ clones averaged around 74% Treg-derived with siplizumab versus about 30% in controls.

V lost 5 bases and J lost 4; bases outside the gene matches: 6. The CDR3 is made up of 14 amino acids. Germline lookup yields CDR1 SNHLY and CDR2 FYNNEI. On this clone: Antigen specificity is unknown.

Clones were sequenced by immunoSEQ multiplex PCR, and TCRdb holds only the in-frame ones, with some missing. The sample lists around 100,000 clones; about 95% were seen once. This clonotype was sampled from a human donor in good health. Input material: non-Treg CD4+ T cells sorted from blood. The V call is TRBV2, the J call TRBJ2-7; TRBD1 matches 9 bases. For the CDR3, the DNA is TGTGCCAGCAGTACTAAAGGGACAGGGTACGAGCAGTACTTC. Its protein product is CASSTKGTGYEQYF.